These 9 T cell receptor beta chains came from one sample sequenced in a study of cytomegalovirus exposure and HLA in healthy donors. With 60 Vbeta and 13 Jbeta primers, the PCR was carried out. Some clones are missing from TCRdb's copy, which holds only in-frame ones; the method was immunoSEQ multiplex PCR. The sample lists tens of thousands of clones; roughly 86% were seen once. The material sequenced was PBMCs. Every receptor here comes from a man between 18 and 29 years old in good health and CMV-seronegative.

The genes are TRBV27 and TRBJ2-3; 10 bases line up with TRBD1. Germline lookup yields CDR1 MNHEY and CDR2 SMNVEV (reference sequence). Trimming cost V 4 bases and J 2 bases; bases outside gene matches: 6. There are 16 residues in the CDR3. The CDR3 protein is CASSYDRGRDTDTQYF. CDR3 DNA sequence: TGTGCCAGCAGTTATGACAGGGGGCGGGACACAGATACGCAGTATTTT.

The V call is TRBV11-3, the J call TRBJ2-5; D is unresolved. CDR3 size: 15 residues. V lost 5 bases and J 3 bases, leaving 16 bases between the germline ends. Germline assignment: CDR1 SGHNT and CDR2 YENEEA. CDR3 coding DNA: TGTGCCAGCAGCCTCGGTATTGGGCCCGAAGAGACCCAGTACTTC. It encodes CASSLGIGPEETQYF. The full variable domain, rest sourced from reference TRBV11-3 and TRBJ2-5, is EAGVVQSPRYKIIEKKQPVAFWCNPISGHNTLYWYLQNLGQGPELLIRYENEEAVDDSQLPKDRFSAERLKGVDSTLKIQPAELGDSAVYLCASSLGIGPEETQYFGPGTRLLVL.

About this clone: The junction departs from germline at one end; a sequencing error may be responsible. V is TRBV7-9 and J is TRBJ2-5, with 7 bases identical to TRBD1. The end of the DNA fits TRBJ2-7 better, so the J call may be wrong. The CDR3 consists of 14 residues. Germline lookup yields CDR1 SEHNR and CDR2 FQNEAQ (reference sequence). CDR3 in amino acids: CSSSHTTGTAEQYF. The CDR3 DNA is TGTTCCAGCAGCCACACGACAGGGACGGCCGAGCAGTACTTC.

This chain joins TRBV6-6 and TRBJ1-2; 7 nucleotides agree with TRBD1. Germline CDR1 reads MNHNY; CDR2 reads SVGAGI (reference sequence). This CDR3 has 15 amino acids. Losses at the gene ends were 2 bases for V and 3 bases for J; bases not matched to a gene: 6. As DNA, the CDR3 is TGTGCCAGCAGTTACCGGACAGGAAGAGACTATGGCTACACCTTC. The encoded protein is CASSYRTGRDYGYTF.

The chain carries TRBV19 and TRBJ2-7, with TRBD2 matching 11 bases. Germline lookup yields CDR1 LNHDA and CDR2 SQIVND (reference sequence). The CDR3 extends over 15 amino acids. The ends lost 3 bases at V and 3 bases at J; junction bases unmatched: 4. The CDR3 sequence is CASSISTSGSYEQYF. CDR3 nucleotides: TGTGCCAGTAGTATTTCCACTAGCGGGAGCTACGAGCAGTACTTC.

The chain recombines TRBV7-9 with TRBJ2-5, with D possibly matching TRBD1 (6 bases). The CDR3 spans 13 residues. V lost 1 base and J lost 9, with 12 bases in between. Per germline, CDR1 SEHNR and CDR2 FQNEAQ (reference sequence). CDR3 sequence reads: CASSLGQDMAQYF. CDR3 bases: TGTGCCAGCAGCTTAGGACAGGATATGGCCCAGTACTTC. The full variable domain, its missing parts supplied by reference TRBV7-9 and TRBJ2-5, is DTGVSQNPRHKITKRGQNVTFRCDPISEHNRLYWYRQTLGQGPEFLTYFQNEAQLEKSRLLSDRFSAERPKGSFSTLEIQRTEQGDSAMYLCASSLGQDMAQYFGPGTRLLVL.

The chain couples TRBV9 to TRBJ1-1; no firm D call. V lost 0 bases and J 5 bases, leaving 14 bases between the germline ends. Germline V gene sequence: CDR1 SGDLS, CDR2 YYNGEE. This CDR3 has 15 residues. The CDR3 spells CASSVGTSRGTEAFF. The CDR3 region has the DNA TGTGCCAGCAGCGTAGGCACTAGTCGGGGTACTGAAGCTTTCTTT. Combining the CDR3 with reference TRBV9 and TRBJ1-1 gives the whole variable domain DSGVTQTPKHLITATGQRVTLRCSPRSGDLSVYWYQQSLDQGLQFLIQYYNGEERAKGNILERFSAQQFPDLHSELNLSSLELGDSALYFCASSVGTSRGTEAFFGQGTRLTVV.

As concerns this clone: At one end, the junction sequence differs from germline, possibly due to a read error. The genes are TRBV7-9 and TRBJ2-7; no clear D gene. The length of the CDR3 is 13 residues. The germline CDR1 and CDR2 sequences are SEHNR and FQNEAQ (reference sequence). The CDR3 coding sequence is TGTTCCAGCAGCTTCCCGGGTTCCCGCGAGCAGTACTTC. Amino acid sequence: CSSSFPGSREQYF.

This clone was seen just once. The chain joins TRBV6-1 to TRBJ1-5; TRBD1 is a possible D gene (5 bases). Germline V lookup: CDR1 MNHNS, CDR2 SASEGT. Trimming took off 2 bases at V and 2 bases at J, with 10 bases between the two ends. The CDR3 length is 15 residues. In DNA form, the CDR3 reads TGTGCCAGCAGTGAATGGAGACAGCGCAATCAGCCCCAGCATTTT. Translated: CASSEWRQRNQPQHF.